This T cell receptor beta chain originates from a study of Graves' ophthalmopathy and Graves' hyperthyroidism. Study conclusions and caveats: Discriminating ophthalmopathy from stable hyperthyroidism, a 13-signature model attained a sensitivity of about 89% and a specificity of about 81%. Its predictions of ophthalmopathy progression gave the model 60% to 71% sensitivity and approximately 72% specificity.

The CDR3 length is 13 residues. The ends lost 6 bases at V and 4 bases at J; junction bases unmatched: 4. Germline V gene sequence: CDR1 SQVTM, CDR2 ANQGSEA. This clonotype was found once. Its antigen is unknown. The authors amplified TCR beta CDR3 regions from RNA transcripts. HTBI-primed RT-PCR formed the first round, and a multiplex PCR formed the second. TCRdb called the multiplex PCR reads again in MiXCR, with one record for every CDR3 protein. Among about 340,000 distinct CDR3 sequences, around a sixth were seen once, and the ten largest hold approximately 13%. Other autoimmune diseases, uncontrolled infections, pregnancy or lactation led to the exclusion of patients. What supplied the PBMCs was approximately 10 ml of fresh peripheral blood.

This clonotype was sampled from an adult man with Graves' ophthalmopathy. The specimen was peripheral blood. The chain is built from TRBV29-1 and TRBJ2-7, with 12 bases aligning to TRBD2. The CDR3 nucleotides are TGCAGCGTGAGGACTAGCGGGATGTACGAGCAGTACTTC. Its protein product is CSVRTSGMYEQYF.